The count of the clone carrying this TCR beta chain is one. The antigen is not known. This CDR3 has 14 amino acids. The ends lost 4 bases at V and 4 bases at J; junction bases unmatched: 6. Per germline, CDR1 SGHRS and CDR2 YFSETQ. Profiling relied on immunoSEQ multiplex PCR, and the TCRdb table lists in-frame clones only, not all of them. The data show over a thousand clones, with 20% to 30% seen just once and approximately 10% held by the top ten. This sample was included in a study of T cells in localized non-small cell lung cancer. Notes on the study in general: Appearance in adjacent lung was seen for a median around 55 of the top 100 tumor clones. Measurement of T cell clonality placed uninvolved adjacent lung highest, above the level in tumor.

The sequenced sample was lung tumor tissue, obtained before any cancer treatment. The chain employs TRBV5-1 and TRBJ1-1; 8 bases are shared with TRBD1. The clonotype was recovered from a woman aged 35-75 years with stage III lung adenocarcinoma. In nucleotides, the CDR3 is TGCGCCAGCAGCCTCGGACAGGGCGTCACTGAAGCTTTCTTT. It yields the protein CASSLGQGVTEAFF.